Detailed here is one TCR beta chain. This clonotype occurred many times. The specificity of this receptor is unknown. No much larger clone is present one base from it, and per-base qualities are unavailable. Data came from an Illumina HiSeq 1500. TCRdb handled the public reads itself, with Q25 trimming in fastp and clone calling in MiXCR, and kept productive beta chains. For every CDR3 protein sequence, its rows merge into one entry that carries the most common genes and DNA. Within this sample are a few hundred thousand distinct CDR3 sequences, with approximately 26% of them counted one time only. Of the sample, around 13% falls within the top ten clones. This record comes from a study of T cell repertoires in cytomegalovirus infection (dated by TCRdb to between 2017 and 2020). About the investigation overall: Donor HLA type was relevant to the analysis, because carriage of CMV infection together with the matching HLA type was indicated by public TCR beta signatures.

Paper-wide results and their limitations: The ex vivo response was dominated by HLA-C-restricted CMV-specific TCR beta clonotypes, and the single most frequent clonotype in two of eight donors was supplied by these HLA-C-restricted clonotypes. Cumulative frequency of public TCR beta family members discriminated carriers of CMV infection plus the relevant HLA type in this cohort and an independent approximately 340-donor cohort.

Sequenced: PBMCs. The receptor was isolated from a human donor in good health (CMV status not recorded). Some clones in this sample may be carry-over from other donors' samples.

CDR3 loop: CASSSTGLAGGKTQYF. The bases read TGTGCCAGCAGCTCCACGGGACTAGCGGGGGGGAAGACCCAGTACTTC. Here the chain combines TRBV7-8 and TRBJ2-5, with 16 central nucleotides matching TRBD2. Trimming takes 4 bases off V and 6 bases off J; junction bases not matched to a gene: 5. Inclusive of the bounding cysteine and phenylalanine, the CDR3 is 16 residues long. CDR3 DNA only is kept here, 48 bases in frame from base 1. In the germline V gene, CDR1 corresponds to SGHVS and CDR2 to FQNEAQ. With all but the CDR3 taken from the reference TRBV7-8 and TRBJ2-5 genes, the full variable domain is: GAGVSQSPRYKVAKRGQDVALRCDPISGHVSLFWYQQALGQGPEFLTYFQNEAQLDKSGLPSDRFFAERPEGSVSTLKIQRTQQEDSAVYLCASSSTGLAGGKTQYFGPGTRLLVL.